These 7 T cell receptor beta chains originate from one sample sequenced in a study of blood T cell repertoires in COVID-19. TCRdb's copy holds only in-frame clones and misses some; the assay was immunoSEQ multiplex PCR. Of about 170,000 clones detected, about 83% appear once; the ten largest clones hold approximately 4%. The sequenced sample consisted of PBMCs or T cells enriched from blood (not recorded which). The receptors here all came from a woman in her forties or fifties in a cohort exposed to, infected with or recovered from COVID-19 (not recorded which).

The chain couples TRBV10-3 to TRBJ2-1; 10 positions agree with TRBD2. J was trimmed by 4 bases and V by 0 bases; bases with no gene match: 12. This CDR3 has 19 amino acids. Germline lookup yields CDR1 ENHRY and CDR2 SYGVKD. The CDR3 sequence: CAISESRASGSGSYNEQFF. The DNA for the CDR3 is TGTGCCATCAGTGAGTCGCGGGCTAGCGGGAGTGGATCGTACAATGAGCAGTTCTTC.

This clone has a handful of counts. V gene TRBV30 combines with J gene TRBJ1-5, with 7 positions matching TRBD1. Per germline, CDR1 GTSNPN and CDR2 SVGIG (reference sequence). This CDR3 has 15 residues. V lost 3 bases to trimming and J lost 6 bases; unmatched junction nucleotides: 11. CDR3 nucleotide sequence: TGTGCCTGGAGCATAGGGACAGTGGGGAGTCAGCCCCAGCATTTT. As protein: CAWSIGTVGSQPQHF. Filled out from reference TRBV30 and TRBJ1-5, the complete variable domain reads SQTIHQWPATLVQPVGSPLSLECTVEGTSNPNLYWYRQAAGRGLQLLFYSVGIGQISSEVPQNLSASRPQDRQFILSSKKLLLSDSGFYLCAWSIGTVGSQPQHFGDGTRLSIL.

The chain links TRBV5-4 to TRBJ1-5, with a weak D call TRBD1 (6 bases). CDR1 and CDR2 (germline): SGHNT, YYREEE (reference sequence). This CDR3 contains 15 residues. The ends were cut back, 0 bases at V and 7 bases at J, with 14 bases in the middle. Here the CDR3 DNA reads TGTGCCAGCAGCTTGGATCGGGGCAGGGGCCAGCCCCAGCATTTT. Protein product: CASSLDRGRGQPQHF.

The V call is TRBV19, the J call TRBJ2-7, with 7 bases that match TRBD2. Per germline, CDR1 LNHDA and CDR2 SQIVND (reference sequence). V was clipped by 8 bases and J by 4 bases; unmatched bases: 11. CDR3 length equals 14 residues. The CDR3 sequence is CASSVGGIPYEQYF. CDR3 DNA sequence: TGTGCCAGTTCGGTCGGGGGGATCCCATACGAGCAGTACTTC.

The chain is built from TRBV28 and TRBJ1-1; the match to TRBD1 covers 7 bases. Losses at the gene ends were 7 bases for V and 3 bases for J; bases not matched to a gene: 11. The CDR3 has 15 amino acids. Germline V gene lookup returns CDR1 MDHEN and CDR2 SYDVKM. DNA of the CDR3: TGTGCCAGCATACACCAGGGGGTCCCATACACTGAAGCTTTCTTT. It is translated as CASIHQGVPYTEAFF.

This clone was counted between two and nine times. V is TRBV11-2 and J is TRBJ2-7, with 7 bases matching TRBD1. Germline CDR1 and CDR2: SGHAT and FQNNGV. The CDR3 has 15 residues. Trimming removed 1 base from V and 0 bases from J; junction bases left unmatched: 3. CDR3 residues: CASSLATGPSYEQYF. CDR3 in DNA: TGTGCCAGCAGCTTAGCGACAGGGCCCTCCTACGAGCAGTACTTC.

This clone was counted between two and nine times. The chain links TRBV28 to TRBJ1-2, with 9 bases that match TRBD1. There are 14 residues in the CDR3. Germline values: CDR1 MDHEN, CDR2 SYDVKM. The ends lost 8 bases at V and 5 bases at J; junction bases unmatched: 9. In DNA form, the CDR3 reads TGTGCCAGCCTGGGGACGGGACAGGGTTATGGCTACACCTTC. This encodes CASLGTGQGYGYTF.